A single sample is the source of the 24 T cell receptor beta chains below, sequenced in a study of cytomegalovirus exposure and HLA in healthy donors. PCR employed 60 Vbeta and 13 Jbeta primers. Sequencing was performed with immunoSEQ multiplex PCR; in TCRdb, only in-frame clones are kept and a portion is missing. In the table there are 150,000 to 200,000 clones, 79% of which are singletons. Sequenced input: PBMCs. The receptors come from a woman in her thirties or forties in good health and CMV-seronegative.

The chain uses TRBV19 and TRBJ1-1; D possibly corresponds to TRBD1 (5 bases). The length of the CDR3 is 14 residues. Per germline, CDR1 LNHDA and CDR2 SQIVND (reference sequence). V was pared by 0 bases and J by 5 bases, with 10 bases between. The CDR3 sequence: CASSIDLGQTEAFF. The CDR3 DNA follows: TGTGCCAGTAGTATAGATTTGGGGCAGACTGAAGCTTTCTTT.

The count of this clone is one. In DNA, the CDR3 is TGTGCCAGCAGCTTAGGGTTCGGGGGGCGGAGGAATCAGCCCCAGCATTTT. This gives the protein CASSLGFGGRRNQPQHF. The chain employs TRBV7-6 and TRBJ1-5, with D possibly TRBD1 on 6 matching bases. Germline V gene data show CDR1 as SGHVS and CDR2 as FNYEAQ. The V and J ends lost 1 base and 4 bases respectively, with 17 bases between them. The CDR3 has 17 residues.

This clone was seen a single time. Written as DNA, the CDR3 is TGCGCCAGCAGCCAAGATCGGCGGGGGGGCTCCTACGAGCAGTACTTC. As protein: CASSQDRRGGSYEQYF. This chain links TRBV4-3 with TRBJ2-7; TRBD2 aligns across 9 bases. The CDR3 runs to 16 residues. V dropped 0 bases and J dropped 0; count of bases not matched to a gene: 3. From germline, CDR1 is LGHNA and CDR2 YSLEER.

CDR3 bases: TGTGCCAGCAGCGTAGGGACATTCAACACTGAAGCTTTCTTT. Translation: CASSVGTFNTEAFF. The chain has TRBV9 and TRBJ1-1; maybe TRBD1 (5 bases). The CDR3 spans 14 residues. Between the trimmed V and J ends, which lost 0 bases and 2 bases, there was a span of 8 bases. Germline V gene sequence: CDR1 SGDLS, CDR2 YYNGEE.

The chain combines TRBV4-2 with TRBJ2-1, with 10 nucleotides matching TRBD2. The V gene end was trimmed by 4 bases and the J gene end by 7 bases; junction bases not matched to a gene: 7. This CDR3 region has 15 residues. Per germline, CDR1 LGHNA and CDR2 YNFKEQ. The CDR3: CASSRAGGPKNEQFF. CDR3 sequence (DNA): TGTGCCAGCAGCCGAGCGGGAGGGCCGAAGAATGAGCAGTTCTTC.

V is TRBV5-6 and J is TRBJ1-2; D remains ambiguous. The CDR3 is 15 residues long. V lost 4 bases and J lost 0, with 13 bases in between. Germline assignment: CDR1 SGHDT and CDR2 YYEEEE. The chain's CDR3 is CASSKPALANYGYTF. The DNA of the CDR3 is TGTGCCAGCAGCAAGCCTGCCCTAGCTAACTATGGCTACACCTTC.

The J gene is TRBJ2-7, the V gene TRBV6-5; 10 nucleotides line up with TRBD2. The germline V gene has CDR1 MNHEY and CDR2 SVGAGI. V shed 6 bases, J shed 3 bases, and the junction held 5 bases outside the gene matches. This CDR3 is built from 14 residues. The CDR3 loop is CASSPGLANYEQYF. The CDR3 DNA is TGTGCCAGCAGCCCGGGACTAGCGAACTACGAGCAGTACTTC.

This sequence joins TRBV6-5 and TRBJ2-1; unclear D gene. The CDR3 totals 13 residues. The germline V and J ends were trimmed by 7 bases and 0 bases, with 7 bases remaining between them. Germline CDR1 is MNHEY and CDR2 is SVGAGI. CDR3: CASTGSSYNEQFF. The CDR3 bases are TGTGCCAGCACAGGCAGCTCCTACAATGAGCAGTTCTTC.

The CDR3 DNA reads TGCGCCAGCAGCCTGGGTGGGGACTGGAACACTGAAGCTTTCTTT. Residues: CASSLGGDWNTEAFF. The chain is built from TRBV5-1 and TRBJ1-1; D is perhaps TRBD1 (5 bases). Germline lookup yields CDR1 SGHRS and CDR2 YFSETQ. The CDR3 length is 15 residues. V lost 4 bases, J lost 1 base, and 14 bases lay in between.

V usage is TRBV4-3 and J usage is TRBJ2-1; weak D call: TRBD2 (6 bases). With 4 bases removed from V and 5 bases from J, the gap between germline ends came to 12 bases. The CDR3 consists of 14 residues. The germline V gene has CDR1 LGHNA and CDR2 YSLEER. CDR3 bases: TGCGCCAGCAGCCGAGCCGGGAGTGACAATGAGCAGTTCTTC. Residues: CASSRAGSDNEQFF.

V is TRBV7-9 and J is TRBJ2-3, with TRBD1 matching 7 bases. CDR1 and CDR2 from the germline V gene are SEHNR and FQNEAQ (reference sequence). V was pared by 1 base and J by 4 bases, with 2 bases of the junction left unmatched. The CDR3 is 14 amino acids. The CDR3 is CASSLEQGADTQYF. CDR3 nucleotides: TGTGCCAGCAGCTTAGAGCAGGGGGCAGATACGCAGTATTTT.

The chain combines TRBV5-1 with TRBJ1-4, with D possibly TRBD1 on 5 matching bases. Germline V gene sequence: CDR1 SGHRS, CDR2 YFSETQ. Trimming removed 4 bases from V and 6 bases from J, with 13 bases in between. The length of the CDR3 is 14 residues. The CDR3, as DNA: TGCGCCAGCAGCCCGAGGGGAGGTGATGAAAAACTGTTTTTT. Amino acids: CASSPRGGDEKLFF.

Concerning this clone itself: The same CDR3 is also encoded by other DNA sequences in this sample. The V gene is TRBV9, the J gene TRBJ1-2, with 7 bases fitting TRBD1. J lost 4 bases, V lost 0 bases, and 3 bases had no gene match. Germline V gives CDR1 SGDLS, CDR2 YYNGEE. The CDR3 spans 14 residues. CDR3 in DNA: TGTGCCAGCAGCGTAGGTCAGGGGGTCTATGGCTACACCTTC. Translating gives CASSVGQGVYGYTF.

On this clone itself: Within the sample, other DNA sequences also encode this same CDR3. This chain joins TRBV13 and TRBJ2-7; 10 nucleotides agree with TRBD2. The V segment lost 7 bases and the J segment 4 bases; nucleotides outside the gene matches: 10. CDR3 length: 15 residues. Per germline, CDR1 PRHDT and CDR2 FYEKMQ (reference sequence). The CDR3 loop reads CASTHRKAGGYEQYF. The CDR3 DNA sequence: TGTGCCAGCACTCACAGAAAAGCGGGAGGGTACGAGCAGTACTTC.

J is TRBJ2-2 and V is TRBV7-2, with TRBD2 identical over 8 bases. The junction had 6 bases not matched to a gene; V was cut back by 2 bases and J by 4 bases. CDR3 length: 16 amino acids. In germline, CDR1 is SGHTA, CDR2 FQGNSA. CDR3 loop: CASSLSGRGVTGELFF. The CDR3 nucleotides read TGTGCCAGCAGCTTAAGCGGGAGAGGAGTCACCGGGGAGCTGTTTTTT.

J is TRBJ2-7 and V is TRBV30; no definite D call. CDR3 length: 13 residues. Germline V gene lookup returns CDR1 GTSNPN and CDR2 SVGIG (reference sequence). The V and J ends lost 0 bases and 2 bases respectively, with 8 bases between them. The CDR3 here is CAWSVSGTYEQYF. Written as DNA, the CDR3 is TGTGCCTGGAGTGTGTCGGGTACCTACGAGCAGTACTTC.

This chain uses TRBV10-2 with TRBJ2-5, with 8 bases aligning to TRBD1. The better agreement between TRBJ2-7 and the DNA end casts doubt on the J call. CDR3 size: 15 residues. CDR1 and CDR2 from the germline V gene are WSHSY and SAAADI. The CDR3: CASSESTGGPYEQYF. For the CDR3, the DNA is TGCGCCAGCAGTGAGTCCACAGGGGGTCCCTACGAGCAGTACTTC.

The V gene is TRBV19, the J gene TRBJ1-4; tentative D call: TRBD1 (6 bases). In germline, CDR1 is LNHDA, CDR2 SQIVND (reference sequence). The V and J ends lost 7 bases and 5 bases respectively, with 23 bases between them. This CDR3 has 17 residues. The CDR3: CASTRTVGFSGNEKLFF. DNA of the CDR3: TGTGCCAGTACCCGGACAGTTGGGTTTTCCGGGAATGAAAAACTGTTTTTT.

The chain recombines TRBV5-1 with TRBJ2-2; 10 positions agree with TRBD1. Losses at the gene ends were 6 bases for V and 5 bases for J; bases not matched to a gene: 4. The germline V gene encodes CDR1 SGHRS and CDR2 YFSETQ. There are 14 residues in the CDR3. The CDR3 region is CASTGTGETGELFF. The CDR3 nucleotides read TGCGCCAGCACGGGGACAGGGGAAACCGGGGAGCTGTTTTTT.

The rearrangement links TRBV27 to TRBJ2-7, with D maybe TRBD2 (6 bases). The CDR3 has 14 amino acids. With 7 bases removed from V and 0 bases from J, the gap between germline ends came to 13 bases. CDR1 is MNHEY and CDR2 is SMNVEV in the germline V gene (reference sequence). The CDR3 region is CASNSDGSSYEQYF. CDR3 DNA sequence: TGTGCCAGCAACTCGGACGGGAGCTCCTACGAGCAGTACTTC.

V is TRBV10-3 and J is TRBJ1-1, with unresolved D. The CDR3 is 15 amino acids. CDR1 is ENHRY, CDR2 SYGVKD, per germline. Trimming removed 3 bases from V and 3 bases from J, with 14 bases in between. This CDR3 is CAISDTGGRYTEAFF. In DNA, the CDR3 is TGTGCCATCAGTGATACGGGAGGTCGGTACACTGAAGCTTTCTTT.

The chain uses TRBV9 and TRBJ2-3, with D possibly being TRBD2 (5 bases). The CDR3 runs to 15 residues. V was shortened by 7 bases and J by 2 bases, with 17 bases between the two germline ends. CDR1 and CDR2 (germline): SGDLS, YYNGEE. This CDR3 is CASSIGPGVTDTQYF. CDR3 nucleotide sequence: TGTGCCAGCTCAATCGGCCCCGGGGTCACAGATACGCAGTATTTT. The variable domain in full, completed from reference TRBV9 and TRBJ2-3, reads DSGVTQTPKHLITATGQRVTLRCSPRSGDLSVYWYQQSLDQGLQFLIQYYNGEERAKGNILERFSAQQFPDLHSELNLSSLELGDSALYFCASSIGPGVTDTQYFGPGTRLTVL.

This sequence joins TRBV19 and TRBJ1-4; 8 nucleotides line up with TRBD1. V dropped 3 bases and J dropped 11; count of bases not matched to a gene: 8. The CDR3 contains 14 residues. Germline loops: CDR1 LNHDA, CDR2 SQIVND (reference sequence). The CDR3 nucleotides read TGTGCCAGTAGTATTTCGGGACAGGCTTCGAAACTGTTTTTT. As protein: CASSISGQASKLFF.

The rearrangement links TRBV6-1 to TRBJ1-5; D is ambiguous. Per the germline V gene, CDR1 is MNHNS and CDR2 is SASEGT. Trimming shortened V by 3 bases and J by 0 bases, and 12 bases separated the two germline ends. This CDR3 contains 16 residues. The CDR3 sequence: CASSDRGEYSNQPQHF. CDR3 nucleotide sequence: TGTGCCAGCAGTGATCGGGGAGAATATAGCAATCAGCCCCAGCATTTT.